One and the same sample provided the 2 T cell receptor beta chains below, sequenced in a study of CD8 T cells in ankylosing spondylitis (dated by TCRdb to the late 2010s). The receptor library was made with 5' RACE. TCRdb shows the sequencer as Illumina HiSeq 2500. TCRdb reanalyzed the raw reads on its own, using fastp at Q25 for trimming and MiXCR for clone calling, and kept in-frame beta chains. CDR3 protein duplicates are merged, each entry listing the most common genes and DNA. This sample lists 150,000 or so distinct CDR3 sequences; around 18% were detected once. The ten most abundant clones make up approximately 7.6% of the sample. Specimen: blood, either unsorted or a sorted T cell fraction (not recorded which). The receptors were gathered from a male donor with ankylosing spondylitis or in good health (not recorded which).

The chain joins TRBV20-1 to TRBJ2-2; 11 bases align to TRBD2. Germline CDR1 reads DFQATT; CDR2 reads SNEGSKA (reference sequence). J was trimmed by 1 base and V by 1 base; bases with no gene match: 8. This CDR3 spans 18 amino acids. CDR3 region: CSARGLRLAGGNTGELFF. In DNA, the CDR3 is TGCAGTGCTAGAGGATTGAGGCTAGCGGGGGGGAACACCGGGGAGCTGTTTTTT.

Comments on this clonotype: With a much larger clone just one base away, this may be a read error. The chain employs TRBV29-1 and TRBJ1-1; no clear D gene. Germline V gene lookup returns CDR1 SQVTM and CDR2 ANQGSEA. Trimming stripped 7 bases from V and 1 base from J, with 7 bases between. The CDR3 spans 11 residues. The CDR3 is CSGTGNTEAFF. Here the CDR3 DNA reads TGCAGCGGGACGGGGAACACTGAAGCTTTCTTT.